The 30 T cell receptor beta chains presented below share a single source sample, sequenced in a study of CD8 T cells in Susac syndrome (dated by TCRdb to the late 2010s). Libraries came from the immunoSEQ multiplex PCR assay. RNA was extracted with the RNeasy kit and 0.5 to 1 ug was reverse transcribed using random hexamers. TCRdb ran its own pipeline on the public reads, namely fastp trimming at Q25 and MiXCR clone calling, and kept in-frame beta chains. When rows share a CDR3 protein, they turn into one entry using the most common DNA and genes. The sample contains about 400,000 distinct CDR3 sequences, approximately 85% of them found a single time. 0.12% of the sample comes from the top ten. Sequencing was done on a sample of CD8+ T cells from PBMCs. The source is a human donor with multiple sclerosis.

This chain joins TRBV4-1 and TRBJ1-3; TRBD1 agrees at 7 bases. This CDR3 spans 15 amino acids. The germline CDR1 and CDR2 sequences are MGHRA and YSYEKL. Trimming at V came to 2 bases and at J to 2 bases, leaving 3 bases not matched to a gene. The chain's CDR3 is CASSQQGVAGNTIYF. CDR3 DNA sequence: TGCGCCAGCAGCCAACAGGGGGTAGCTGGAAACACCATATATTTT.

V usage is TRBV30 and J usage is TRBJ2-1; tentatively, D is TRBD1 (6 bases). Trimming cost V 1 base and J 5 bases, with 9 bases left between them. Germline V gene data show CDR1 as GTSNPN and CDR2 as SVGIG (reference sequence). The CDR3 is made up of 13 amino acids. CDR3 residues: CAWSGGQDNEQFF. The CDR3 region has the DNA TGTGCCTGGAGTGGGGGGCAGGACAATGAGCAGTTCTTC.

This clonotype has more than one count but fewer than ten. The chain links TRBV5-1 to TRBJ2-7; TRBD1 is a possible D gene (5 bases). Germline CDR1 and CDR2: SGHRS and YFSETQ. With 0 bases removed from V and 3 bases from J, the gap between germline ends came to 7 bases. This CDR3 has 13 residues. The CDR3 here is CASSLGRVYEQYF. Written as DNA, the CDR3 is TGCGCCAGCAGCTTGGGCAGGGTCTACGAGCAGTACTTC.

The chain uses TRBV4-1 and TRBJ2-1; tentative D call: TRBD2 (5 bases). Per germline, CDR1 MGHRA and CDR2 YSYEKL. CDR3 length: 14 amino acids. Trimming removed 0 bases at V and 5 bases at J, with 8 bases between. CDR3 coding DNA: TGCGCCAGCAGCCAAGATGCGGGTCACAATGAGCAGTTCTTC. Translated, it gives CASSQDAGHNEQFF.

The chain is built from TRBV7-9 and TRBJ1-2, with TRBD1 matching over 8 bases. This CDR3 has 16 residues. Per germline, CDR1 SEHNR and CDR2 FQNEAQ (reference sequence). V lost 6 bases, J lost 0 bases, and 9 bases stayed unmatched. CDR3 amino acids: CASSPNPGGTNYGYTF. The CDR3 nucleotides read TGTGCCAGCAGTCCAAACCCAGGGGGCACTAACTATGGCTACACCTTC.

The chain employs TRBV4-1 and TRBJ1-2; D remains ambiguous. Germline V gene sequence: CDR1 MGHRA, CDR2 YSYEKL. The CDR3 length is 13 residues. Trimming stripped 0 bases from V and 4 bases from J, with 6 bases between. Here the CDR3 reads CASSQESVYGYTF. DNA for the CDR3: TGCGCCAGCAGCCAAGAGTCAGTCTATGGCTACACCTTC.

This clonotype was seen a few times. V is TRBV4-2 and J is TRBJ1-2; no firm D call. CDR1 and CDR2 (germline): LGHNA, YNFKEQ. The ends were cut back, 0 bases at V and 5 bases at J, with 16 bases in the middle. The CDR3 has 16 amino acids. The CDR3 reads CASSQEGARVEYGYTF. DNA for the CDR3: TGTGCCAGCAGCCAAGAGGGAGCCCGAGTGGAATATGGCTACACCTTC.

V gene TRBV12-3 or TRBV12-4 combines with J gene TRBJ2-7; perhaps D is TRBD1 or TRBD2 (5 bases each). The CDR3 is 14 residues long. Trimming took 7 bases from V and 5 from J, leaving 18 bases between them. The CDR3 coding sequence is TGTGCCAGCAACTATGTTGGGGGTTTCGACGAGCAGTACTTC. Encoded protein: CASNYVGGFDEQYF.

This chain joins TRBV19 and TRBJ2-1; weak D call: TRBD2 (5 bases). Germline V gives CDR1 LNHDA, CDR2 SQIVND (reference sequence). This CDR3 spans 15 amino acids. V was trimmed by 4 bases and J by 7 bases, leaving 17 bases between them. For the CDR3, the DNA is TGTGCCAGTAGTAATTGGATGGGTACGGGAAATGAGCAGTTCTTC. Residues: CASSNWMGTGNEQFF.

V and J are TRBV7-6 and TRBJ2-1; TRBD1 might be the D (5 bases). V lost 5 bases and J lost 1, with 9 bases in between. Germline CDR1 is SGHVS and CDR2 is FNYEAQ. This CDR3 comprises 14 residues. This chain's CDR3 is CASSAQGSYNEQFF. CDR3 bases: TGTGCCAGCAGCGCCCAGGGTTCCTACAATGAGCAGTTCTTC.

This chain connects TRBV12-3 or TRBV12-4 to TRBJ2-3; 11 nucleotides agree with TRBD1. The junction had 6 bases not matched to a gene; V was cut back by 5 bases and J by 2 bases. The CDR3 extends over 16 amino acids. The CDR3: CASSPWTGGFTDTQYF. CDR3 coding DNA: TGTGCCAGCAGTCCCTGGACAGGGGGCTTCACAGATACGCAGTATTTT.

The chain is built from TRBV3-1 and TRBJ2-1; 11 nucleotides agree with TRBD1. The CDR3 spans 15 residues. Germline values: CDR1 LGHDT, CDR2 YNNKEL (reference sequence). The V segment lost 0 bases and the J segment 15 bases; nucleotides outside the gene matches: 10. Here the CDR3 reads CASSQEGEPGTGGFF. DNA for the CDR3: TGTGCCAGCAGCCAAGAAGGGGAACCCGGGACAGGGGGGTTCTTC.

In DNA form, the CDR3 reads TGCGCCAGCAGCTTGGCCGGCAGCAGCTATGGCTACACCTTC. This encodes CASSLAGSSYGYTF. The V call is TRBV5-1, the J call TRBJ1-2; D gene uncertain. CDR1 and CDR2 (germline): SGHRS, YFSETQ. Trimming removed 0 bases at V and 4 bases at J, with 10 bases between. This CDR3 has 14 residues. Filled out from reference TRBV5-1 and TRBJ1-2, the complete variable domain reads KAGVTQTPRYLIKTRGQQVTLSCSPISGHRSVSWYQQTPGQGLQFLFEYFSETQRNKGNFPGRFSGRQFSNSRSEMNVSTLELGDSALYLCASSLAGSSYGYTFGSGTRLTVV.

This sequence joins TRBV30 and TRBJ2-1; 10 positions agree with TRBD2. This CDR3 is built from 13 residues. Per germline, CDR1 GTSNPN and CDR2 SVGIG (reference sequence). The V segment lost 4 bases and the J segment 6 bases; nucleotides outside the gene matches: 3. CDR3 nucleotides: TGTGCCTGGACAGCGGGGGGGATCAATGAGCAGTTCTTC. Its translation: CAWTAGGINEQFF.

The chain couples TRBV12-5 to TRBJ2-7; 10 nucleotides agree with TRBD1. V was clipped by 7 bases and J by 6 bases; unmatched bases: 9. The length of the CDR3 is 14 residues. CDR1 LGHNT and CDR2 FRNRAP come from the germline V gene. The CDR3 loop reads CASAPTGGRAEQYF. The CDR3, as DNA: TGTGCTAGTGCCCCGACAGGGGGCCGGGCCGAGCAGTACTTC.

This rearrangement joins TRBV5-1 to TRBJ1-1, with no clear D. The ends were cut back, 1 base at V and 5 bases at J, with 12 bases in the middle. CDR3 size: 14 residues. CDR1 and CDR2 from the germline V gene are SGHRS and YFSETQ. CDR3: CASSLFGVSTEAFF. CDR3 sequence (DNA): TGCGCCAGCAGCTTGTTTGGGGTTAGTACTGAAGCTTTCTTT. Using reference TRBV5-1 and TRBJ1-1 for the parts outside the CDR3, the full variable domain is KAGVTQTPRYLIKTRGQQVTLSCSPISGHRSVSWYQQTPGQGLQFLFEYFSETQRNKGNFPGRFSGRQFSNSRSEMNVSTLELGDSALYLCASSLFGVSTEAFFGQGTRLTVV.

This sequence joins TRBV4-1 and TRBJ1-1; no clear D. Between the trimmed V and J ends, which lost 3 bases and 5 bases, there was a span of 16 bases. The CDR3 has 15 amino acids. The germline gives CDR1 MGHRA, CDR2 YSYEKL. The CDR3 region has the DNA TGCGCCAGCAGCCACCACGCAGAGGGTGGTACTGAAGCTTTCTTT. Amino acid sequence: CASSHHAEGGTEAFF.

CDR3 amino acids: CASSQGTSGAITDTQYF. The CDR3 DNA follows: TGTGCCAGCAGCCAAGGGACTAGCGGAGCAATCACAGATACGCAGTATTTT. The V gene is TRBV3-1, the J gene TRBJ2-3; 10 nucleotides line up with TRBD2. This CDR3 comprises 17 residues. V trimming: 1 base; J trimming: 2 bases; junction bases outside the gene matches: 6. CDR1 and CDR2 from the germline V gene are LGHDT and YNNKEL (reference sequence).

This clonotype has more than one count but fewer than ten. The chain links TRBV13 to TRBJ2-7; the D gene is possibly TRBD1 (5 bases). Trimming removed 3 bases at V and 6 bases at J, with 9 bases between. This CDR3 region has 12 residues. Germline lookup yields CDR1 PRHDT and CDR2 FYEKMQ (reference sequence). CDR3 nucleotides: TGTGCCAGCAGCTTTCAGGGAACCGAGCAGTACTTC. This translates into CASSFQGTEQYF.

The chain combines TRBV29-1 with TRBJ2-1; tentatively, D is TRBD2 (6 bases). The germline V gene encodes CDR1 SQVTM and CDR2 ANQGSEA. The CDR3 loop spans 16 amino acids. Between the trimmed V and J ends, which lost 6 bases and 3 bases, there was a span of 21 bases. CDR3 nucleotides: TGCAGCGTACCGTCTGGCGGGAACCGTTTCTACAATGAGCAGTTCTTC. Residues: CSVPSGGNRFYNEQFF.

The rearrangement links TRBV11-2 to TRBJ2-3; 9 bases align to TRBD2. V shed 1 base and J 6 bases; nucleotides not matched to a gene: 8. Per the germline V gene, CDR1 is SGHAT and CDR2 is FQNNGV. The length of the CDR3 is 16 residues. CDR3 in DNA: TGTGCCAGCAGCTTAGTAGGGCGGGAGGGCTCGGATACGCAGTATTTT. It translates to CASSLVGREGSDTQYF. The full variable domain, with the rest looked up from reference TRBV11-2 and TRBJ2-3, is EAGVAQSPRYKIIEKRQSVAFWCNPISGHATLYWYQQILGQGPKLLIQFQNNGVVDDSQLPKDRFSAERLKGVDSTLKIQPAKLEDSAVYLCASSLVGREGSDTQYFGPGTRLTVL.

The chain employs TRBV7-9 and TRBJ2-5; a weak D match, TRBD1 (6 bases). The V and J ends lost 5 bases and 5 bases respectively, with 15 bases between them. The CDR3 loop spans 14 amino acids. Germline V gene lookup returns CDR1 SEHNR and CDR2 FQNEAQ (reference sequence). CDR3 DNA sequence: TGTGCCAGCAGCGCCCGGACAGATGCGGAGACCCAGTACTTC. As protein: CASSARTDAETQYF.

Notes on this clonotype: An end of the junction does not agree with germline; a read error may underlie this. Written as DNA, the CDR3 is TGTGCCGGCAGCCCAGGACAGGGGAGGGCCTACGAGCGGTACTTC. Amino acid sequence: CAGSPGQGRAYERYF. The chain employs TRBV5-5 and TRBJ2-7, with TRBD1 identical over 9 bases. The CDR3 consists of 15 residues. Germline CDR1 reads SGHKS; CDR2 reads YYEKEE (reference sequence).

V and J are TRBV28 and TRBJ2-1; possibly TRBD1 or TRBD2 for D (5 bases each). This CDR3 is built from 14 residues. Trimming pared 2 bases from V and 8 bases from J, leaving 13 bases between. Germline V CDR1 and CDR2: MDHEN, SYDVKM. CDR3 DNA sequence: TGTGCCAGCAGTTTAGAGGGACGACCGGATGAGCAGTTCTTC. This sequence encodes CASSLEGRPDEQFF.

The genes are TRBV27 and TRBJ2-7; TRBD2 matches 10 bases. V shed 5 bases and J 6 bases; nucleotides not matched to a gene: 7. Germline CDR1 is MNHEY and CDR2 is SMNVEV (reference sequence). CDR3 length: 14 amino acids. Written as DNA, the CDR3 is TGTGCCAGCAGTAGCGGGGGGGTGTTCCTCGAGCAGTACTTC. Protein: CASSSGGVFLEQYF.

The chain couples TRBV27 to TRBJ2-2; D possibly matches TRBD1 or TRBD2 (5 bases each). The germline V and J ends were trimmed by 7 bases and 2 bases, with 8 bases remaining between them. The germline gives CDR1 MNHEY, CDR2 SMNVEV (reference sequence). The CDR3 contains 13 residues. CDR3 coding DNA: TGTGCCAGCATGGGACCAAACACCGGGGAGCTGTTTTTT. Amino acids: CASMGPNTGELFF.

The CDR3 nucleotides are TGTGCCAGCACTACTTCGGGGGGCCCTGGATACACCGGGGAGCTGTTTTTT. Translated, it gives CASTTSGGPGYTGELFF. The V gene is TRBV28, the J gene TRBJ2-2; D is perhaps TRBD2 (7 bases). The V gene's germline CDR1 is MDHEN and CDR2 SYDVKM. The CDR3 contains 17 residues. Deletions cut 7 bases from V and 3 bases from J, with 21 bases between.

The chain recombines TRBV12-3 or TRBV12-4 with TRBJ2-1; 9 bases align to TRBD1. This CDR3 spans 15 amino acids. V lost 4 bases and J lost 8; bases outside the gene matches: 9. CDR3 in DNA: TGTGCCAGCAGTTCCCGGGACAGGGCTCCCCATGAGCAGTTCTTC. Translating gives CASSSRDRAPHEQFF.

CDR3 nucleotides: TGCAGTGCTAGAGATCTGAGCGGGGGGACCCTATACGAGCAGTACTTC. Its translation is CSARDLSGGTLYEQYF. V usage is TRBV20-1 and J usage is TRBJ2-7; 9 bases fit TRBD2. Germline lookup yields CDR1 DFQATT and CDR2 SNEGSKA (reference sequence). CDR3 length: 16 amino acids. V was pared by 0 bases and J by 4 bases, with 10 bases of the junction left unmatched.

The chain joins TRBV6-5 to TRBJ1-1, with a weak D call TRBD1 (6 bases). The CDR3 has 14 amino acids. V shed 2 bases and J shed 2 bases, with 9 bases lying between them. Germline V CDR1 and CDR2: MNHEY, SVGAGI. The CDR3 region is CASSYGGSNTEAFF. In nucleotides, the CDR3 is TGTGCCAGCAGTTACGGGGGCAGCAACACTGAAGCTTTCTTT.